A selection of T cell receptor beta chains follows, all from one sample in a study of CD8 T cells in ankylosing spondylitis. TCRdb reprocessed the 5' RACE reads via MiXCR and lists one record per CDR3 protein. Altogether about 360,000 distinct CDR3 sequences are present, roughly 20% being singletons, with the ten largest covering around 12%. Sequencing was done on a sample of blood, either unsorted or a sorted T cell fraction (not recorded which). The receptors were gathered from a male donor with ankylosing spondylitis or in good health (not recorded which). The CDR3 runs from the conserved cysteine through the conserved F or W. D genes are given only for firm matches. Not all rows give a size; the values are once, few, many and, for expanded clones, a class.

clone size	V gene	J gene	D gene	CDR3 protein	CDR3 DNA
few	TRBV10-3	TRBJ1-1	NA	CAISEGGAGAFF	TGTGCCATCAGTGAGGGGGGCGCGGGAGCTTTCTTT
few	TRBV27	TRBJ2-7	NA	CASSLTGLYEQYF	TGTGCCAGCAGTTTGACAGGACTTTACGAGCAGTACTTC
NA	TRBV7-8	TRBJ2-5	TRBD2	CASSLETSGERGETQYF	TGTGCCAGCAGCTTAGAGACTAGCGGAGAGAGAGGGGAGACCCAGTACTTC
NA	TRBV9	TRBJ2-1	NA	CASSVQGSYNEQFF	TGTGCCAGCAGCGTCCAGGGGTCCTACAATGAGCAGTTCTTC
few	TRBV11-2	TRBJ2-2	TRBD2	CASSQGLAGAITGELFF	TGTGCCAGCAGCCAGGGACTAGCGGGAGCTATCACCGGGGAGCTGTTTTTT
few	TRBV28	TRBJ1-6	TRBD1	CASSFTDRGYNSPLHF	TGTGCCAGCAGTTTCACAGACAGGGGTTATAATTCACCCCTCCACTTT
NA	TRBV7-2	TRBJ2-3	TRBD1	CASSTRQGVYDTQYF	TGTGCCAGCAGCACTAGACAGGGGGTTTACGATACGCAGTATTTT
few	TRBV12-3/TRBV12-4	TRBJ2-3	TRBD1	CASSFIHRGSTDTQYF	TGTGCCAGCAGTTTTATCCACAGGGGAAGCACAGATACGCAGTATTTT
NA	TRBV12-3/TRBV12-4	TRBJ1-2	NA	CASRLGGSNYGYTF	TGTGCCAGCAGGCTTGGGGGGTCTAACTATGGCTACACCTTC
NA	TRBV10-2	TRBJ1-1	NA	CASSETPANTEAFF	TGCGCCAGCAGTGAGACCCCCGCGAACACTGAAGCTTTCTTT
few	TRBV4-2	TRBJ2-1	NA	CASSQDRGTSYNEQFF	TGTGCCAGCAGCCAAGATCGGGGGACCTCCTACAATGAGCAGTTCTTC
NA	TRBV12-3/TRBV12-4	TRBJ1-2	NA	CASSPRSAGLGGYTF	TGTGCCAGCAGTCCCCGAAGTGCAGGGCTGGGTGGCTACACCTTC
few	TRBV9	TRBJ2-3	NA	CASSLATLQSTDTQYF	TGTGCCAGCAGCCTTGCTACCCTACAAAGCACAGATACGCAGTATTTT
NA	TRBV11-1	TRBJ2-3	TRBD1	CASSPGTAHTDTQYF	TGTGCCAGCAGCCCCGGGACAGCCCACACAGATACGCAGTATTTT
NA	TRBV20-1	TRBJ2-2	NA	CSATLEDWPISGELFF	TGCAGTGCTACTTTAGAGGACTGGCCCATTTCCGGGGAGCTGTTTTTT
NA	TRBV28	TRBJ2-7	NA	CASSFGPAGSYEQYF	TGTGCCAGCAGTTTTGGCCCGGCGGGTAGCTACGAGCAGTACTTC
NA	TRBV12-3/TRBV12-4	TRBJ2-1	NA	CASSGAYYNEQFF	TGTGCCAGCAGCGGGGCCTACTACAATGAGCAGTTCTTC
many	TRBV12-3/TRBV12-4	TRBJ2-2	NA	CASSLAANTGELFF	TGCGCCAGCAGCTTGGCAGCGAACACCGGGGAGCTGTTTTTT
many	TRBV9	TRBJ2-1	NA	CASSPQGGSYNEQFF	TGTGCCAGCAGCCCCCAGGGGGGTTCCTACAATGAGCAGTTCTTC
NA	TRBV7-9	TRBJ2-5	TRBD1	CASSLARGLVETQYF	TGTGCCAGCAGCTTAGCGAGGGGGCTTGTTGAGACCCAGTACTTC
NA	TRBV9	TRBJ2-1	TRBD2	CASSAIAGPPYNEQFF	TGTGCCAGCAGCGCAATAGCGGGGCCGCCCTACAATGAGCAGTTCTTC
NA	TRBV6-5	TRBJ1-2	NA	CASSYGGNGYTF	TGTGCCAGCAGTTACGGAGGAAACGGCTACACCTTC
NA	TRBV9	TRBJ2-7	NA	CASSVAARSSYEQYF	TGTGCCAGCAGCGTAGCAGCCAGGAGCTCCTACGAGCAGTACTTC
few	TRBV12-3/TRBV12-4	TRBJ2-1	NA	CASSFSAVGNEQFF	TGTGCCAGCAGTTTTTCTGCGGTGGGCAATGAGCAGTTCTTC
NA	TRBV20-1	TRBJ2-7	TRBD2	CSARGWGGYEQYF	TGCAGTGCTAGAGGCTGGGGGGGGTACGAGCAGTACTTC
NA	TRBV28	TRBJ2-5	NA	CASSLTRDGMQETQYF	TGTGCCAGCAGTTTAACCAGGGACGGAATGCAAGAGACCCAGTACTTC
NA	TRBV6-5	TRBJ2-3	TRBD1	CASSYSRGQTDTQYF	TGTGCCAGCAGTTACTCGAGGGGGCAAACTGATACGCAGTATTTT
few	TRBV12-3/TRBV12-4	TRBJ2-4	NA	CASSLGSRTKNIQYF	TGTGCCAGCAGTTTAGGGTCGAGAACCAAAAACATTCAGTACTTC
few	TRBV29-1	TRBJ2-7	TRBD1	CSVDGTGYHEQYF	TGCAGCGTTGATGGGACAGGGTACCACGAGCAGTACTTC
few	TRBV12-3/TRBV12-4	TRBJ2-3	TRBD2	CASRHGGGEDTQYF	TGTGCCAGCAGGCATGGCGGGGGGGAAGATACGCAGTATTTT
many	TRBV27	TRBJ2-7	TRBD1	CASRGLAYEQYF	TGTGCCTCCAGGGGGTTGGCCTACGAGCAGTACTTC
NA	TRBV7-9	TRBJ2-7	NA	CASSLDSHYEQYF	TGTGCCAGCAGCTTAGATTCACACTACGAGCAGTACTTC
many	TRBV29-1	TRBJ2-1	TRBD1	CSVEGTGYYNEQFF	TGCAGCGTTGAAGGGACAGGGTATTACAATGAGCAGTTCTTC
NA	TRBV27	TRBJ2-3	TRBD2	CASSRAGTSTDTQYF	TGTGCCAGCAGCCGAGCGGGGACTAGCACAGATACGCAGTATTTT
few	TRBV4-1	TRBJ2-7	NA	CASSQARGQAYEQYF	TGCGCCAGCAGCCAGGCTCGAGGACAAGCCTACGAGCAGTACTTC
few	TRBV11-2	TRBJ1-2	NA	CASSPEQGGYGYTF	TGTGCCAGCAGCCCGGAACAGGGCGGCTATGGCTACACCTTC
NA	TRBV27	TRBJ2-7	TRBD1	CASRGTGRSYEQYF	TGTGCCAGCAGAGGGACAGGGCGATCCTACGAGCAGTACTTC
many	TRBV4-2	TRBJ2-1	NA	CASSGSRGAGNEQFF	TGTGCCAGCAGTGGGTCCCGGGGGGCAGGCAATGAGCAGTTCTTC
NA	TRBV7-9	TRBJ1-1	TRBD1	CASSWDRDLHAEAFF	TGTGCCAGCAGCTGGGACAGGGACCTTCACGCTGAAGCTTTCTTT
NA	TRBV7-9	TRBJ2-7	NA	CASSTLDRIPYEQYF	TGTGCCAGCAGCACTTTGGACAGAATTCCCTACGAGCAGTACTTC
NA	TRBV3-1	TRBJ2-7	NA	CASSQDNLPDPYEQYF	TGTGCCAGCAGCCAAGATAATCTCCCGGACCCCTACGAGCAGTACTTC